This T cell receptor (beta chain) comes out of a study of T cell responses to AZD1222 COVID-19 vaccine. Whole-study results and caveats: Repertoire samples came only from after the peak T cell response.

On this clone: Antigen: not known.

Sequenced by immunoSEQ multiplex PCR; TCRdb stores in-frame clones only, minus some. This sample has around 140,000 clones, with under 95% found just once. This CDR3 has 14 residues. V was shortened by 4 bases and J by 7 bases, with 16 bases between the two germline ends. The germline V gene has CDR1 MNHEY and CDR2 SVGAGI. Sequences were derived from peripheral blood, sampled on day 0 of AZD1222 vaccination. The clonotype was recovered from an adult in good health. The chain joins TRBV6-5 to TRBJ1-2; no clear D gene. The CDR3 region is CASSSTTVSRGYTF. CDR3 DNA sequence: TGTGCCAGCAGTTCTACGACCGTTTCGCGTGGCTACACCTTC.